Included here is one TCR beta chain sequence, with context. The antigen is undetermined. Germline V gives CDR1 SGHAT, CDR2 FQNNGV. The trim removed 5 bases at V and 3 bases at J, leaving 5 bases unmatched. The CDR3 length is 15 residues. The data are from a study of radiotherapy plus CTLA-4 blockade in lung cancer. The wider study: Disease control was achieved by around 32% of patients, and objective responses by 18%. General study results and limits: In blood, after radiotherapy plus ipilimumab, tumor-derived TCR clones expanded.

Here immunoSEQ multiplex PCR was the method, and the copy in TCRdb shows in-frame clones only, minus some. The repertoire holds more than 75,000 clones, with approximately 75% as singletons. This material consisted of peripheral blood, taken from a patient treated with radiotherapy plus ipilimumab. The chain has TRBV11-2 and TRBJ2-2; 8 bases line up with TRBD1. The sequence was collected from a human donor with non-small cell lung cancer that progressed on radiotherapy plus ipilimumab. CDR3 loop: CASSPGTGDTGELFF. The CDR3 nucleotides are TGTGCCAGCAGCCCCGGGACAGGCGACACCGGGGAGCTGTTTTTT.